Below are 15 T cell receptor beta chains sequenced from a single sample in a study of spatial heterogeneity in lung cancer. TCRdb redid the calling of the 5' RACE reads with MiXCR, one entry per CDR3 protein. The table records 51,000 or so distinct CDR3 sequences, roughly 7.4% of them present only once. Regarding time point: blood at routine non-recurrence follow-up after resection. Extraction of whole RNA from tumor, nontumor lung or frozen PBMC preceded unsorted sequencing. The sample in question was PBMCs, obtained at follow-up. The receptors derive from a female donor with early-stage non-small cell lung cancer.

This clonotype was recorded a few times. This sequence joins TRBV5-1 and TRBJ2-2; 11 nucleotides agree with TRBD1. Germline CDR1 SGHRS, CDR2 YFSETQ. The CDR3 is 16 amino acids. Trimming took 2 bases from V and 4 from J; bases not matched to a gene: 4. CDR3 nucleotide sequence: TGCGCCAGCAGCTTCGGACAGGGGGCCTTCACCGGGGAGCTGTTTTTT. Amino acid sequence: CASSFGQGAFTGELFF. Combining the CDR3 with reference TRBV5-1 and TRBJ2-2 gives the whole variable domain KAGVTQTPRYLIKTRGQQVTLSCSPISGHRSVSWYQQTPGQGLQFLFEYFSETQRNKGNFPGRFSGRQFSNSRSEMNVSTLELGDSALYLCASSFGQGAFTGELFFGEGSRLTVL.

The CDR3 DNA reads as TGTGCCAGCAGTGACAGGGGTGACGAGCAGTACTTC. Its translation is CASSDRGDEQYF. The chain carries TRBV2 and TRBJ2-7; possibly TRBD1 for D (6 bases). Germline loops: CDR1 SNHLY, CDR2 FYNNEI. This CDR3 spans 12 amino acids. V was cut by 3 bases and J by 5 bases, with 8 bases left in between.

This clonotype was recorded many times. The rearrangement uses TRBV10-3 and TRBJ2-3; tentative D call: TRBD2 (5 bases). V shed 8 bases and J shed 4 bases, with 22 bases lying between them. The CDR3 is 16 residues long. CDR1 and CDR2 (germline): ENHRY, SYGVKD. Here the CDR3 DNA reads TGTGCCATCTCCGGGCCGGATCATCCCGGGGCAGATACGCAGTATTTT. This codes for CAISGPDHPGADTQYF.

This clonotype was found many times. CDR3 in DNA: TGTGCCATCAGTGAGTCAACGCCAGATACGCAGTATTTT. Residues: CAISESTPDTQYF. The genes are TRBV10-3 and TRBJ2-3; no clear D gene. Per germline, CDR1 ENHRY and CDR2 SYGVKD. This CDR3 region has 13 residues. The V end lost 0 bases, the J end lost 4 bases, and 5 bases lay between the germline ends.

The chain is built from TRBV9 and TRBJ2-1; D is perhaps TRBD1 (6 bases). CDR3 length: 15 residues. Trimming took 0 bases from V and 5 from J, leaving 12 bases between them. Germline CDR1 and CDR2: SGDLS and YYNGEE. This CDR3 is CASSVGQGNDNEQFF. In DNA, the CDR3 is TGTGCCAGCAGCGTAGGTCAGGGGAATGACAATGAGCAGTTCTTC.

The chain recombines TRBV7-9 with TRBJ2-3; 7 nucleotides line up with TRBD2. The V gene's germline CDR1 is SEHNR and CDR2 FQNEAQ (reference sequence). After removal of 2 bases from V and 2 bases from J, the junction contained 10 bases not matched to a gene. CDR3 length equals 17 residues. CDR3 sequence: CASSLRRPGRVTDTQYF. In DNA form, the CDR3 reads TGTGCCAGCAGCTTAAGGCGGCCGGGGAGGGTCACAGATACGCAGTATTTT.

The V call is TRBV5-6, the J call TRBJ1-1; unclear D gene. The CDR3 has 16 residues. V lost 0 bases to trimming and J lost 8 bases, with 20 bases between them. Germline lookup yields CDR1 SGHDT and CDR2 YYEEEE. CDR3 in DNA: TGTGCCAGCAGCTTGGGACACACCTTCCTAAGGGCAGAAGCTTTCTTT. Protein sequence: CASSLGHTFLRAEAFF.

V is TRBV7-2 and J is TRBJ2-5; TRBD2 is a possible D gene (5 bases). This CDR3 comprises 14 residues. V was trimmed by 7 bases and J by 2 bases, leaving 14 bases between them. From germline, CDR1 is SGHTA and CDR2 FQGNSA. The CDR3 DNA is TGTGCCAGCAACCGAATCCCGGGGCAAGAGACCCAGTACTTC. Its protein product is CASNRIPGQETQYF.

At least ten counts were recorded for this clonotype. The CDR3 DNA reads as TGTGCCAGCACTCCCTTCGACAGGATAAACTATGGCTACACCTTC. It is translated as CASTPFDRINYGYTF. V and J are TRBV12-3 or TRBV12-4 and TRBJ1-2; possible D gene TRBD1, 6 bases. With 7 bases removed from V and 2 bases from J, the gap between germline ends came to 17 bases. This CDR3 is 15 amino acids long.

The J gene is TRBJ2-1, the V gene TRBV6-1; D is perhaps TRBD2 (6 bases). CDR1 is MNHNS and CDR2 is SASEGT in the germline V gene. The V and J ends lost 7 bases and 7 bases respectively, with 20 bases between them. The CDR3 runs to 15 residues. The CDR3 sequence: CASIKAGLAGNEQFF. The CDR3 DNA follows: TGTGCCAGCATTAAAGCGGGCCTCGCGGGGAATGAGCAGTTCTTC.

The J gene is TRBJ2-3, the V gene TRBV29-1, with D maybe TRBD2 (5 bases). V gave up 8 bases and J gave up 4 bases, with 13 bases separating them. CDR1 is SQVTM and CDR2 is ANQGSEA in the germline V gene. The CDR3 length is 12 residues. In nucleotides, the CDR3 is TGCAGCTCAACTAGTGCCTCAGATACGCAGTATTTT. Amino acid sequence: CSSTSASDTQYF.

The V and J genes are TRBV29-1 and TRBJ1-2; D is possibly TRBD1 (6 bases). Germline assignment: CDR1 SQVTM and CDR2 ANQGSEA. The CDR3 extends over 14 amino acids. V was clipped by 4 bases and J by 4 bases, with 16 bases between them. The DNA for the CDR3 is TGCAGCGTTGTTGAACAGCAAGGGGGCTATGGCTACACCTTC. Amino acid sequence: CSVVEQQGGYGYTF.

This clonotype was recorded at least ten times. The chain recombines TRBV7-8 with TRBJ2-3; 7 bases match TRBD2. CDR3 length: 16 residues. In germline, CDR1 is SGHVS, CDR2 FQNEAQ. V dropped 2 bases and J dropped 0; count of bases not matched to a gene: 5. The CDR3, as DNA: TGTGCCAGCAGCTTAAAGTTGCGGGGGAGCACAGATACGCAGTATTTT. Its translation is CASSLKLRGSTDTQYF. Full variable domain (remainder filled in from reference TRBV7-8 and TRBJ2-3): GAGVSQSPRYKVAKRGQDVALRCDPISGHVSLFWYQQALGQGPEFLTYFQNEAQLDKSGLPSDRFFAERPEGSVSTLKIQRTQQEDSAVYLCASSLKLRGSTDTQYFGPGTRLTVL.

The sample holds many counts of this clonotype. The chain couples TRBV2 to TRBJ2-3, with 7 bases identical to TRBD1. The CDR3 contains 16 residues. V shed 0 bases, J shed 0 bases, and the junction held 3 bases outside the gene matches. CDR1 and CDR2 (germline): SNHLY, FYNNEI. CDR3: CASSEADRPSTDTQYF. DNA of the CDR3: TGTGCCAGCAGTGAAGCGGACAGGCCTAGCACAGATACGCAGTATTTT.

The gene calls are TRBV15 and TRBJ1-3; D possibly corresponds to TRBD1 (5 bases). The V gene lost 0 bases and the J gene lost 6 bases, with 12 bases spanning the gap. The V gene's germline CDR1 is LNHNV and CDR2 YYDKDF (reference sequence). The CDR3 totals 15 residues. The chain's CDR3 is CATSRDLAGPNTIYF. The CDR3, as DNA: TGTGCCACCAGCAGAGATCTGGCAGGGCCAAACACCATATATTTT.